Described below is a single T cell receptor beta chain sequence and its context. The sample originates from a study of blood T cell repertoires in COVID-19. Study details: The study drew acute and convalescent COVID-19 samples from the United States, Italy and Spain. T cells, B-cell-depleted T cells, or PBMCs provided the cDNA or gDNA that served as material.

This CDR3 has 14 residues. Germline lookup yields CDR1 MDHEN and CDR2 SYDVKM. Deletions cut 2 bases from V and 4 bases from J, with 9 bases between. In the original workflow: From reference gene primer amplification, estimates of nucleated cell counts were derived. Libraries were prepared by immunoSEQ multiplex PCR; TCRdb keeps only in-frame clonotypes and omits some of them. D and trimming come from the DNA, and the V and J calls and clone size come from that table. The repertoire holds more than 200,000 clones, about 87% seen once, with approximately 5.1% in the top ten. Sequences were obtained from peripheral blood. This TCR was recovered from a woman aged 55-70 years with COVID-19, enrolled during active disease. The chain combines TRBV28 with TRBJ1-3, with D unresolved. The CDR3 sequence: CASSLPSRGNTIYF. The CDR3 DNA reads as TGTGCCAGCAGTTTACCCTCCAGGGGAAACACCATATATTTT.